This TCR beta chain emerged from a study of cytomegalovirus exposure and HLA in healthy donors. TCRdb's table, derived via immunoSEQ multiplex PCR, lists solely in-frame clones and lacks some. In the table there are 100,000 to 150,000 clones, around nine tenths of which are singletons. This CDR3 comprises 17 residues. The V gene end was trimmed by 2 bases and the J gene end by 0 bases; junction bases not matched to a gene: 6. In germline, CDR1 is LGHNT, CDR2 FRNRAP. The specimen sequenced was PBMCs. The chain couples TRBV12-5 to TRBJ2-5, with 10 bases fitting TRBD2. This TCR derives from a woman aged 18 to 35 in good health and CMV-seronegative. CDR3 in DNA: TGTGCTAGTGGTTTGAGGCTAGCGGGGGCGTACCAAGAGACCCAGTACTTC. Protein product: CASGLRLAGAYQETQYF.